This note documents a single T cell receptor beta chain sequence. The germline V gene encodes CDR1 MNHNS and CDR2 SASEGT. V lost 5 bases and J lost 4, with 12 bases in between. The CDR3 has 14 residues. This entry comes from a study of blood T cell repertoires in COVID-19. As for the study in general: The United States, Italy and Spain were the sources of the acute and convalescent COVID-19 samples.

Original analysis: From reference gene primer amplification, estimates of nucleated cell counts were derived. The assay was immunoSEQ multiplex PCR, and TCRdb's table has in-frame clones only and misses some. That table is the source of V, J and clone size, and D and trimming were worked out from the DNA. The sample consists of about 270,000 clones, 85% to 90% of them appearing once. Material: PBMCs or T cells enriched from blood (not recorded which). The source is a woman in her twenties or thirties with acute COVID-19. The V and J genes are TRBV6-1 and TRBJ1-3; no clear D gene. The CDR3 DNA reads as TGTGCCAGCAGTCCCCCCGGGAGGGGAAACACCATATATTTT. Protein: CASSPPGRGNTIYF.